The T cell receptor (beta chain) under discussion was sequenced for a study of blood T cell repertoires in COVID-19. Study context: Samples came from the United States, Italy and Spain, spanning acute and convalescent COVID-19. The cDNA or gDNA used as material had been derived from T cells, B-cell-depleted T cells, or PBMCs.

Authors' methods: Nucleated cell number was recorded as an estimate derived from reference gene primer amplification. Libraries were prepared by immunoSEQ multiplex PCR; TCRdb keeps only in-frame clonotypes and omits some of them. The D gene and trimming were derived from the DNA, and the V and J assignments and clone size from that table. The sample includes around 20,000 clones, approximately 87% of them seen just once. The CDR3 has 16 residues. The TCR was taken from a human donor in a cohort sampled during active COVID-19. The source material was peripheral blood. The chain couples TRBV12-2 to TRBJ2-1; the DNA was not compared with TRBD2, the D call given in the table. TRBV12-2 is a recognized pseudogene. The CDR3 is CASRPQRERPDNEQFF. CDR3 coding DNA: TGTGCAAGTCGCCCACAGCGGGAGCGTCCCGACAATGAGCAGTTCTTC.